Following are 15 T cell receptor beta chains from one sample sequenced in a study of Graves' ophthalmopathy and Graves' hyperthyroidism. From RNA, the CDR3 regions of TCR beta chains were amplified and sequenced. Second-round multiplex PCR followed a first-round RT-PCR using HTBI primers. TCRdb passed the multiplex PCR reads through MiXCR, listing each CDR3 protein once. The repertoire holds hundreds of thousands of distinct CDR3 sequences, with around a fifth as singletons. Sample: peripheral blood. The receptor source for this set is a woman aged 18-29 years with stable Graves' hyperthyroidism. Some clones in this sample may be carry-over from other donors' samples.

This clonotype was detected ten times or more. The CDR3 region has the DNA TGTGCCAGCAGCCCCACAGGGGTTTATGGAAACACCATATATTTT. Translated: CASSPTGVYGNTIYF. V is TRBV7-2 and J is TRBJ1-3, with 7 bases identical to TRBD1. This CDR3 spans 15 amino acids. V dropped 5 bases and J dropped 3; count of bases not matched to a gene: 7. Germline CDR1 reads SGHTA; CDR2 reads FQGNSA.

This clonotype was found many times. V is TRBV27 and J is TRBJ2-2, with D unclear. Between the trimmed V and J ends, which lost 2 bases and 6 bases, there was a span of 4 bases. This CDR3 has 12 amino acids. Looked up from germline, CDR1 is MNHEY and CDR2 is SMNVEV (reference sequence). The CDR3 coding sequence is TGTGCCAGCAGTTTAAGGGCCGGGGAGCTGTTTTTT. Protein: CASSLRAGELFF.

This clonotype was recorded at least ten times. The CDR3 DNA is TGTGCCAGCAGTCCACCTTCTTTTCGGGACAGCACTGGGTACACCTTC. It encodes CASSPPSFRDSTGYTF. The chain employs TRBV28 and TRBJ1-2; 7 bases fit TRBD1. CDR3 size: 16 residues. CDR1 is MDHEN, CDR2 SYDVKM, per germline. Trimming at V came to 5 bases and at J to 11 bases, leaving 20 bases not matched to a gene.

This clonotype was found a few times. The chain employs TRBV5-1 and TRBJ2-7, with D uncertain. Looked up from germline, CDR1 is SGHRS and CDR2 is YFSETQ. The CDR3 totals 16 residues. V was shortened by 5 bases and J by 3 bases, with 21 bases between the two germline ends. CDR3 protein: CASSQKPGREGYEQYF. As DNA, the CDR3 is TGCGCCAGCAGTCAAAAACCCGGTAGGGAAGGCTACGAGCAGTACTTC. The entire variable domain, with the rest obtained from reference TRBV5-1 and TRBJ2-7, is as follows: KAGVTQTPRYLIKTRGQQVTLSCSPISGHRSVSWYQQTPGQGLQFLFEYFSETQRNKGNFPGRFSGRQFSNSRSEMNVSTLELGDSALYLCASSQKPGREGYEQYFGPGTRLTVT.

The chain uses TRBV19 and TRBJ2-3; D may be TRBD1 (5 bases). This CDR3 spans 12 amino acids. CDR1 LNHDA and CDR2 SQIVND come from the germline V gene (reference sequence). Between the trimmed V and J ends, which lost 10 bases and 0 bases, there was a span of 8 bases. CDR3 in DNA: TGTGCCACGAGACAGAGCACAGATACGCAGTATTTT. Translated, it gives CATRQSTDTQYF.

This clonotype was counted between two and nine times. The chain employs TRBV12-3 or TRBV12-4 and TRBJ2-5, with 9 bases fitting TRBD2. The V gene end was trimmed by 3 bases and the J gene end by 4 bases; junction bases not matched to a gene: 6. The CDR3 is made up of 15 amino acids. The CDR3 protein is CASSFAGGPRETQYF. The CDR3 region has the DNA TGTGCCAGCAGTTTTGCGGGAGGGCCTCGAGAGACCCAGTACTTC.

Ten or more counts support this clonotype. Here the CDR3 DNA reads TGCGCCAGCAGCCCTAGGACTAGCGGGAGAGGGGGCCAAGAGACCCAGTACTTC. Translating it yields CASSPRTSGRGGQETQYF. The chain employs TRBV5-1 and TRBJ2-5, with 13 bases matching TRBD2. The CDR3 has 18 residues. The germline V gene encodes CDR1 SGHRS and CDR2 YFSETQ. The ends lost 4 bases at V and 1 base at J; junction bases unmatched: 10. Using reference TRBV5-1 and TRBJ2-5 for the parts outside the CDR3, the full variable domain is KAGVTQTPRYLIKTRGQQVTLSCSPISGHRSVSWYQQTPGQGLQFLFEYFSETQRNKGNFPGRFSGRQFSNSRSEMNVSTLELGDSALYLCASSPRTSGRGGQETQYFGPGTRLLVL.

CDR3 sequence (DNA): TGTGCCAGCAGCTTAGAGGGGGGGACAGGGTCCTACGAGCAGTACTTC. This encodes CASSLEGGTGSYEQYF. The V gene is TRBV11-2, the J gene TRBJ2-7; 9 bases map to TRBD1. Germline loops: CDR1 SGHAT, CDR2 FQNNGV. Losses at the gene ends were 0 bases for V and 1 base for J; bases not matched to a gene: 4. The CDR3 contains 16 residues.

With respect to this clonotype: This may come from a read error, since a much larger clone is one base off. Since no conserved phenylalanine or tryptophan closes the CDR3, a read error is the likely cause. The chain carries TRBV6-9 and TRBJ1-5; tentatively, D is TRBD1 (6 bases). Germline CDR1 is MNHGY and CDR2 is SVAAGI. This CDR3 spans 15 amino acids. With 2 bases removed from V and 3 bases from J, the gap between germline ends came to 11 bases. The CDR3 protein is CASSYPNRVNQPQHV. DNA for the CDR3: TGTGCCAGCAGTTATCCGAACAGGGTCAATCAGCCCCAGCATGTT.

This chain links TRBV12-3 or TRBV12-4 with TRBJ1-2; tentative D call: TRBD1 (6 bases). Deletions cut 4 bases from V and 4 bases from J, with 19 bases between. The CDR3 runs to 16 residues. The CDR3 coding sequence is TGTGCCAGCAGTTCCTACCAGAGGGGGGCGGCCTATGGCTACACCTTC. Protein product: CASSSYQRGAAYGYTF.

V is TRBV11-2 and J is TRBJ2-5; 16 bases map to TRBD2. Germline V CDR1 and CDR2: SGHAT, FQNNGV. After removal of 5 bases from V and 7 bases from J, the junction contained 10 bases not matched to a gene. This CDR3 spans 17 amino acids. The CDR3 region is CASSQRGLAGGLGTQYF. CDR3 in DNA: TGTGCCAGCAGCCAGCGGGGACTAGCGGGGGGGTTGGGGACCCAGTACTTC. Full variable domain (missing parts from reference TRBV11-2 and TRBJ2-5): EAGVAQSPRYKIIEKRQSVAFWCNPISGHATLYWYQQILGQGPKLLIQFQNNGVVDDSQLPKDRFSAERLKGVDSTLKIQPAKLEDSAVYLCASSQRGLAGGLGTQYFGPGTRLLVL.

This clonotype showed up many times. The rearrangement joins TRBV12-3 or TRBV12-4 to TRBJ2-5; the D is unclear. The CDR3 is made up of 13 amino acids. V lost 3 bases and J lost 5, with 10 bases in between. CDR3 nucleotides: TGTGCCAGCAGTTTTATAAGGTTTGAGACCCAGTACTTC. The encoded protein is CASSFIRFETQYF.

The chain recombines TRBV6-1 with TRBJ1-6, with D possibly TRBD1 on 5 matching bases. This CDR3 spans 16 amino acids. Trimming pared 2 bases from V and 5 bases from J, leaving 13 bases between. The germline gives CDR1 MNHNS, CDR2 SASEGT. CDR3: CASSESWGSDNSPLHF. CDR3 nucleotides: TGTGCCAGCAGTGAAAGTTGGGGGTCCGATAATTCACCCCTCCACTTT.

This clonotype was seen repeatedly, ten times or more. The V call is TRBV7-9, the J call TRBJ2-7; D is uncertain. Trimming left V 5 bases short and J 6 bases short, with 14 bases between. The CDR3 is 13 amino acids. CDR1 is SEHNR, CDR2 FQNEAQ, per germline (reference sequence). The chain's CDR3 is CASSEVTTSEQYF. CDR3 DNA sequence: TGTGCCAGCAGCGAGGTGACAACCAGCGAGCAGTACTTC.

This chain joins TRBV6-1 and TRBJ1-1; D is unclear. This CDR3 spans 15 amino acids. Per germline, CDR1 MNHNS and CDR2 SASEGT. V lost 8 bases and J lost 0, with 16 bases in between. The CDR3 reads CASRIQRELNTEAFF. As DNA, the CDR3 is TGTGCCAGCCGGATACAGCGCGAGCTGAACACTGAAGCTTTCTTT.